This is a list of T cell receptor beta chains from one sample in a study of T cells in Graves' hyperthyroidism and ophthalmopathy. TCRdb passed the multiplex PCR reads through MiXCR, listing each CDR3 protein once. The repertoire holds around 370,000 distinct CDR3 sequences, with less than 20% as singletons. The sample taken for sequencing was blood. These receptors all stem from a man younger than 30 with Graves' ophthalmopathy. Each CDR3 is given with its conserved first and last residue. D genes are given only for firm matches. The size of a clone is reported for some rows only, either as once, few or many, or as a class for expanded clones.

>12|TRBJ1-1|NA|TRBV20-1|NA
CSARAGETEAFF
TGCAGTGCTAGGGCAGGGGAAACTGAAGCTTTCTTT
>12|TRBJ2-7|NA|TRBV14|NA
CASSQNSYEQYF
TGTGCCAGCAGCCAAAACTCCTACGAGCAGTACTTC
>14|TRBJ2-7|TRBD1|TRBV7-9|many
CASSSGQGGGEQYF
TGTGCCAGCAGCTCGGGACAGGGAGGGGGCGAGCAGTACTTC
>19|TRBJ2-5|TRBD2|TRBV7-8|few
CASSPRGLAGGRDQETQYF
TGTGCCAGCAGTCCCAGGGGGCTAGCGGGGGGCCGGGACCAAGAGACCCAGTACTTC
>14|TRBJ2-5|NA|TRBV7-9|NA
CASSLATFRETQYF
TGTGCCAGCAGCTTAGCCACCTTTCGGGAGACCCAGTACTTC
>13|TRBJ1-6|NA|TRBV4-1|NA
CASSQALGSPLHF
TGCGCCAGCAGCCAAGCCTTAGGTTCTCCCCTCCACTTT
>14|TRBJ1-2|TRBD1|TRBV29-1|NA
CSAQTGEVLYGYTF
TGCAGCGCTCAGACAGGGGAGGTCCTGTATGGCTACACCTTC
>13|TRBJ2-1|NA|TRBV25-1|NA
CATADFVYNEQFF
TGTGCCACCGCGGACTTCGTCTACAATGAGCAGTTCTTC
>14|TRBJ1-5|NA|TRBV28|many
CASNTEWWNRPQHF
TGTGCCAGCAACACCGAGTGGTGGAATCGGCCCCAGCATTTT
>14|TRBJ2-5|TRBD1|TRBV18|few
CASSPGQGRETQYF
TGTGCCAGCTCACCAGGACAGGGGCGAGAGACCCAGTACTTC
>11|TRBJ1-1|NA|TRBV6-1|NA
CASRLGGGAFF
TGTGCCAGCAGACTCGGCGGGGGAGCTTTCTTT
>14|TRBJ2-1|NA|TRBV29-1|many
CSVEDTGGSIEQFF
TGCAGCGTCGAAGACACGGGGGGCTCTATTGAGCAGTTCTTC
>15|TRBJ1-4|NA|TRBV18|many
CASSPPSLAKEKLFF
TGTGCCAGCTCACCACCATCCCTGGCGAAGGAAAAACTGTTTTTT
>16|TRBJ2-3|TRBD2|TRBV19|many
CASSIGAGTRIDTQYF
TGTGCCAGTAGTATTGGGGCCGGGACTAGGATCGATACGCAGTATTTT
>14|TRBJ2-7|NA|TRBV28|NA
CASSLVGGRSEQYF
TGTGCCAGCAGTTTGGTGGGGGGGCGGAGCGAGCAGTACTTC
>13|TRBJ2-7|NA|TRBV5-1|NA
CASRDGSSYEQYF
TGCGCCAGTCGGGACGGGAGCTCCTACGAGCAGTACTTC
>13|TRBJ2-5|NA|TRBV5-6|many
CASSLSGVETQYF
TGTGCCAGCAGCTTGTCCGGGGTAGAGACCCAGTACTTC
>13|TRBJ1-5|NA|TRBV9|many
CASSVQPNQPQHF
TGTGCCAGCAGCGTCCAGCCTAATCAGCCCCAGCATTTT
>16|TRBJ2-7|TRBD2|TRBV5-1|NA
CASSLGLAGGSYEQYF
TGTGCCAGCAGCTTGGGACTAGCGGGGGGGTCCTACGAGCAGTACTTC
>15|TRBJ2-3|TRBD2|TRBV7-3|NA
CASSHSGGASDTQYF
TGTGCCAGCAGCCATAGCGGGGGGGCGTCAGATACGCAGTATTTT
>14|TRBJ2-5|TRBD2|TRBV20-1|NA
CSARDSGTSGNQYF
TGCAGTGCTAGAGATTCCGGGACTAGCGGGAACCAGTACTTC
>13|TRBJ2-1|NA|TRBV27|many
CASSFGSYNEQFF
TGTGCCAGCAGTTTTGGCTCCTACAATGAGCAGTTCTTC
>17|TRBJ1-6|NA|TRBV4-2|few
CASSQGGDTDYNSPLHF
TGTGCCAGCAGCCAAGGGGGAGACACCGACTATAATTCACCCCTCCACTTT
>13|TRBJ1-1|NA|TRBV27|NA
CAGSWEGSTEAFF
TGTGCCGGCAGTTGGGAAGGAAGCACTGAAGCTTTCTTT
>15|TRBJ2-1|NA|TRBV9|few
CASSSPSVPVDEQFF
TGTGCCAGCAGCTCCCCCTCGGTGCCAGTGGATGAGCAGTTCTTC
>13|TRBJ1-2|NA|TRBV29-1|few
CSVRYRVDYGYTF
TGCAGCGTTCGATACAGGGTAGACTATGGCTACACCTTC
>14|TRBJ2-2|NA|TRBV5-1|few
CASSLGTVTGELFF
TGCGCCAGCAGCTTGGGGACAGTCACCGGGGAGCTGTTTTTT
>12|TRBJ1-4|NA|TRBV19|once
CASGTGNTKLFF
TGTGCCAGTGGGACTGGAAACACCAAACTGTTTTTT
>13|TRBJ2-4|NA|TRBV15|NA
CATSRDQGRIQYF
TGTGCCACCAGCAGAGATCAGGGACGCATTCAGTACTTC
>13|TRBJ1-1|NA|TRBV5-1|many
CASSSPPNTEAFF
TGCGCCAGCAGCTCCCCCCCCAACACTGAAGCTTTCTTT
>14|TRBJ2-3|TRBD1|TRBV10-1|few
CASSEGQGTDTQYF
TGCGCCAGCAGTGAGGGACAGGGGACAGATACGCAGTATTTT
>15|TRBJ2-7|TRBD2|TRBV20-1|many
CSARDPGGISYEQYF
TGCAGTGCTAGAGATCCGGGAGGGATCTCCTACGAGCAGTACTTC
>16|TRBJ2-1|TRBD2|TRBV12-3/TRBV12-4|many
CASSPVASGGFNEQFF
TGTGCCAGCAGCCCCGTGGCTAGCGGGGGGTTCAATGAGCAGTTCTTC
>15|TRBJ1-1|NA|TRBV10-2|many
CASSEGTLVNTEAFF
TGCGCCAGCAGCGAGGGGACTCTGGTGAACACTGAAGCTTTCTTT
>15|TRBJ2-1|NA|TRBV12-3/TRBV12-4|few
CASSLRLSSYNEQFF
TGTGCCAGCAGTTTGAGGCTTAGCTCCTACAATGAGCAGTTCTTC
>17|TRBJ2-7|NA|TRBV5-1|many
CASSLVVVGRRRLEQYF
TGCGCCAGCAGCTTGGTCGTAGTTGGCAGAAGGAGGCTCGAGCAGTACTTC
>14|TRBJ2-7|NA|TRBV7-8|many
CASSLSQLTYEQYF
TGTGCCAGCAGCTTATCTCAGTTAACCTACGAGCAGTACTTC
>14|TRBJ1-2|TRBD1|TRBV3-1|many
CASSQVQGNYGYTF
TGTGCCAGCAGCCAAGTACAGGGGAACTATGGCTACACCTTC
>16|TRBJ2-1|NA|TRBV6-1|many
CASSKLPGRGVYEQFF
TGTGCCAGCAGTAAACTACCGGGGCGCGGGGTCTATGAGCAGTTCTTC
>14|TRBJ2-3|NA|TRBV5-1|NA
CASSLEFSADTQYF
TGCGCCAGCAGCTTGGAATTTAGTGCAGATACGCAGTATTTT
>17|TRBJ1-2|NA|TRBV20-1|many
CPASALYANGANYGYTF
TGCCCCGCATCGGCCCTCTATGCTAACGGGGCTAACTATGGCTACACCTTC
>13|TRBJ1-1|NA|TRBV20-1|NA
CSARAKENTEAFF
TGCAGTGCTAGAGCCAAAGAGAACACTGAAGCTTTCTTT
>12|TRBJ2-1|NA|TRBV7-2|few
CASSRGLNEQFF
TGTGCCAGCAGCAGGGGCCTAAATGAGCAGTTCTTC
>14|TRBJ2-3|NA|TRBV19|NA
CASTSGPLTDTQYF
NA
>14|TRBJ1-2|NA|TRBV10-3|few
CAISGGVSNYGYTF
TGTGCCATCAGTGGGGGTGTTTCTAACTATGGCTACACCTTC
>17|TRBJ1-5|TRBD1|TRBV4-1|few
CASSHTGATGNNQPQHF
TGCGCCAGCAGCCACACAGGGGCTACGGGTAACAATCAGCCCCAGCATTTT
>12|TRBJ2-1|TRBD2|TRBV11-3|many
CASSPPGGEQFF
TGTGCCAGCAGCCCCCCGGGGGGGGAGCAGTTCTTC
>12|TRBJ2-7|TRBD2|TRBV7-3|many
CASSLGGGEQYF
TGTGCCAGCAGTTTGGGGGGGGGGGAGCAGTACTTC
>17|TRBJ2-3|NA|TRBV18|NA
CASSPDIRDTRTDTQYF
TGTGCCAGCTCACCGGACATCAGGGACACTCGCACAGATACGCAGTATTTT
>11|TRBJ2-7|NA|TRBV20-1|many
CSARSGYEQYF
TGCAGTGCTCGTAGCGGCTACGAGCAGTACTTC
>13|TRBJ2-1|NA|TRBV3-1|many
CASSLSSRNEQFF
TGTGCCAGCAGCCTAAGCTCTAGAAATGAGCAGTTCTTC
>17|TRBJ2-1|TRBD2|TRBV15|few
CATSSPGSSGGRDEQFF
TGTGCCACCAGCAGTCCGGGCTCTAGCGGGGGGAGGGATGAGCAGTTCTTC
>10|TRBJ1-1|NA|TRBV7-9|NA
CASSLDPAFF
TGTGCCAGCAGCCTAGACCCCGCTTTCTTT